The 9 T cell receptor beta chains listed next were all sequenced from one sample in a study of radiation and T cells in renal cell carcinoma. Assay used: immunoSEQ multiplex PCR; TCRdb lists only in-frame clones, some missing. The data show more than 120,000 clones, 86% seen once. Stated time point: blood 4 weeks post-SBRT, at nephrectomy. As to treatment: 15 Gy SBRT to primary tumor, nephrectomy 4 weeks later. The sequencing used blood, collected from a patient whose treatment included radiotherapy and nephrectomy. The source of these receptors is a woman aged 45 to 65 with renal cell carcinoma.

For the CDR3, the DNA is TGTGCCAGCTCGCGGACCGTAAATGAAAAACTGTTTTTT. Protein: CASSRTVNEKLFF. The chain links TRBV6-5 to TRBJ1-4; D not resolved. Germline CDR1 MNHEY, CDR2 SVGAGI. Trimming took off 8 bases at V and 5 bases at J, with 12 bases between the two ends. The CDR3 runs to 13 residues.

The chain links TRBV27 to TRBJ1-2, with 7 bases identical to TRBD1. Germline V lookup: CDR1 MNHEY, CDR2 SMNVEV (reference sequence). The CDR3 runs to 16 residues. The trim removed 3 bases at V and 6 bases at J, leaving 13 bases unmatched. The CDR3: CASSFSMNRGPNGYTF. CDR3 nucleotide sequence: TGTGCCAGCAGTTTTTCAATGAACAGGGGCCCGAATGGCTACACCTTC.

The gene calls are TRBV7-9 and TRBJ2-7; D is possibly TRBD1 (5 bases). Per the germline V gene, CDR1 is SEHNR and CDR2 is FQNEAQ (reference sequence). The CDR3 consists of 16 residues. The germline V and J ends were trimmed by 5 bases and 0 bases, with 17 bases remaining between them. The CDR3 DNA sequence: TGTGCCAGCAGCCCCGCCCAGGGCCCGAGCTCCTACGAGCAGTACTTC. Protein product: CASSPAQGPSSYEQYF.

This clone was recorded once. The rearrangement joins TRBV20-1 to TRBJ2-5; D not resolved. Germline CDR1 reads DFQATT; CDR2 reads SNEGSKA (reference sequence). The length of the CDR3 is 10 residues. V was trimmed by 4 bases and J by 3 bases, leaving 3 bases between them. CDR3 amino acids: CSANKETQYF. CDR3 in DNA: TGCAGTGCTAATAAAGAGACCCAGTACTTC.

The chain recombines TRBV7-9 with TRBJ1-3; D gene uncertain. V lost 4 bases, J lost 2 bases, and 9 bases lay in between. Germline CDR1 reads SEHNR; CDR2 reads FQNEAQ (reference sequence). The CDR3 has 14 amino acids. This CDR3 is CASSSPEAGNTIYF. The CDR3 DNA reads as TGTGCCAGCAGCTCCCCGGAAGCTGGAAACACCATATATTTT. The full variable domain, in which reference TRBV7-9 and TRBJ1-3 provide the parts outside the CDR3, is DTGVSQNPRHKITKRGQNVTFRCDPISEHNRLYWYRQTLGQGPEFLTYFQNEAQLEKSRLLSDRFSAERPKGSFSTLEIQRTEQGDSAMYLCASSSPEAGNTIYFGEGSWLTVV.

The genes are TRBV7-9 and TRBJ2-1; D is undetermined. V lost 2 bases and J 0 bases, leaving 5 bases between the germline ends. Per the germline V gene, CDR1 is SEHNR and CDR2 is FQNEAQ (reference sequence). The CDR3 consists of 14 residues. CDR3 in DNA: TGTGCCAGCAGCTTACGGAGCTCCTACAATGAGCAGTTCTTC. As protein: CASSLRSSYNEQFF.

The chain recombines TRBV15 with TRBJ1-5; 8 nucleotides align to TRBD1. Unmatched junction bases numbered 5, after V lost 4 bases and J lost 0 bases. Germline CDR1 and CDR2: LNHNV and YYDKDF (reference sequence). The CDR3 is 16 residues long. The CDR3 sequence is CATSTRDRSSNQPQHF. The CDR3 nucleotides read TGTGCCACCAGCACACGGGACAGGAGTAGCAATCAGCCCCAGCATTTT.

This clone was counted once. The V gene is TRBV28, the J gene TRBJ1-1, with 7 bases that match TRBD1. The CDR3 length is 16 residues. Germline V gene lookup returns CDR1 MDHEN and CDR2 SYDVKM. The junction had 15 bases not matched to a gene; V was cut back by 5 bases and J by 6 bases. CDR3 in amino acids: CASSTRTGTAVPEAFF. CDR3 DNA sequence: TGTGCCAGCAGTACCCGAACCGGGACAGCCGTCCCTGAAGCTTTCTTT. The variable domain in full, completed from reference TRBV28 and TRBJ1-1, reads DVKVTQSSRYLVKRTGEKVFLECVQDMDHENMFWYRQDPGLGLRLIYFSYDVKMKEKGDIPEGYSVSREKKERFSLILESASTNQTSMYLCASSTRTGTAVPEAFFGQGTRLTVV.

The sample holds a few counts of this clone. This chain uses TRBV25-1 with TRBJ1-2; D unclear. Deletions cut 1 base from V and 4 bases from J, with 4 bases between. This CDR3 is 12 amino acids long. Germline loops: CDR1 MGHDK, CDR2 SYGVNS. CDR3 sequence (DNA): TGTGCCAGCAGTGAATGGGGCTATGGCTACACCTTC. Protein product: CASSEWGYGYTF.